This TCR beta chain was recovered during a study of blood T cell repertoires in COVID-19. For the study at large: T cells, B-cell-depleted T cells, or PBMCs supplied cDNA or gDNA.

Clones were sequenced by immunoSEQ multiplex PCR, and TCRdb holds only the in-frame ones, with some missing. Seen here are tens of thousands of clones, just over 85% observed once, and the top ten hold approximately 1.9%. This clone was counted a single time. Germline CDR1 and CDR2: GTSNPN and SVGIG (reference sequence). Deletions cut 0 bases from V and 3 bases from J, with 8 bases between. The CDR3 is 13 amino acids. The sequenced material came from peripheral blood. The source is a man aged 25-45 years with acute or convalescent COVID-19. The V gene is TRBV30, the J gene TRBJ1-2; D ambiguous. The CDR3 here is CAWSVSLHYGYTF. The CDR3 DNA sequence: TGTGCCTGGAGTGTAAGCCTCCACTATGGCTACACCTTC.